This TCR beta chain stems from a study of blood T cell repertoires in COVID-19 (TCRdb year 2020). The study in broad terms: Samples covering the acute and convalescent phases of COVID-19 were provided by collaborators in the United States, Italy and Spain. The prospective study material was composed of cDNA or gDNA derived from T cells, B-cell-depleted T cells, or PBMCs. Subjects who had been exposed to COVID-19, were actively infected with it, or had recovered from it provided the deeply sampled blood TCRbeta repertoires that made up the dataset. The repertoires were released in a freely available public database meant as a resource for research on the immune response to SARS-CoV-2. The samples were drawn from two sources: the first 160 participants of the ongoing ImmuneRACE study, and 1,254 subjects contributed by 6 global collaborators. Sample metadata almost always included a de-identified subject ID, COVID-19 status, age in years and sex. Where HLA class I and class II types were available, the types were taken from metadata supplied by the sample provider, not from assay-based typing.

Counted from cysteine to phenylalanine, this CDR3 has 15 amino acids. Only CDR3 DNA remains: 45 bases, in frame from the first base. CDR1 and CDR2 are read off the germline V gene as MNHNS and SASEGT. The germline ends are 14 bases apart after V is trimmed by 2 bases and J by 7 bases. Study-wide conclusions, independent of this receptor: How much clinical and demographic metadata was included differed by source and by participant, and the metadata was provided uncurated.

This clone was counted once. The target of this receptor is not known. No quality values exist for individual bases; no much larger clone is one base distant. TCRbeta CDR3 regions were amplified from genomic DNA using the immunoSEQ Assay, a bias-controlled multiplex PCR. Regarding the original processing steps: Nucleated cell counts per sample were estimated from amplification of reference gene primers within the assay. Sequence reads were collapsed and filtered to measure the absolute abundance of every unique TCRbeta CDR3 rearrangement. For each sample, productive Simpson clonality was calculated by taking the square root of Simpson's diversity index across productive rearrangements. This immuneACCESS table, as held by TCRdb, lists in-frame sequences with V and J called but not all clones. Of the missing ones, under half trace to an unresolved V gene in checked studies; the others have no known cause. The DNA was the basis for D and trimming; V, J and clone size are from that table. In this sample the table shows approximately 51,000 clones, more than 75% of which occur a single time. The ten largest clones add up to under 2.5% of the sample.

One collaborating source in Seattle enrolled patients while the patients were actively infected and followed the patients over time throughout the course of disease. Collaborating institutions collected whole blood in K2EDTA tubes following their own protocols. Collaborator samples were shipped for TCRbeta analysis as frozen whole blood, isolated PBMCs, or DNA extracted from either sample type. Rearrangement joined TRBV6-1 to TRBJ1-4; no D gene is confidently identified. The sample consisted of peripheral blood. This clonotype was sampled from an elderly woman with COVID-19, enrolled during active disease. The bases are TGTGCCAGCAGTGAATTCGTTTGGCGGCCTGAAAAACTGTTTTTT. The resulting protein is CASSEFVWRPEKLFF.